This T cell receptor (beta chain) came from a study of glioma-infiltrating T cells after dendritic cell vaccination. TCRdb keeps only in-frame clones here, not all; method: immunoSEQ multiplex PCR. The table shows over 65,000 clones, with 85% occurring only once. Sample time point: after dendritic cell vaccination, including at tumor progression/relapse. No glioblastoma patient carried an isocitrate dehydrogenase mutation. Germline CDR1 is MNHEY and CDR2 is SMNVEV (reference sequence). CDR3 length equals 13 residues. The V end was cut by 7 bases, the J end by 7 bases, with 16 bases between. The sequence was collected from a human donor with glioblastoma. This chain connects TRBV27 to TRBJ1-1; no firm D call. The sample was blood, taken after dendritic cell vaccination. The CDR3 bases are TGTGCCAGCAATCTTGGGCGGGTCGGTGAAGCTTTCTTT. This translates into CASNLGRVGEAFF.